Below, 13 T cell receptor beta chains from the same sample are listed, as sequenced in a study of T cell repertoires in cytomegalovirus infection (dated by TCRdb to between 2017 and 2020). For sequencing, an Illumina HiSeq 1500 was employed. The public sequencing data were trimmed at Q25 with fastp and processed into clonotypes with MiXCR by TCRdb, which kept only in-frame beta chains. Rows are unified per CDR3 protein, each entry keeping the most common DNA and genes. The sample profile shows around 770,000 distinct CDR3 sequences; 25% to 30% of them were found once. Less than 15% of the sample goes to the ten largest clones. In light of the paper, this sample's treatment or condition label describes: in vitro stimulation with specific CMV peptide epitopes to enrich CMV-specific T cells. Antigens for these TCRs are unknown. The starting material was cultured CD8+ T cells from PBMCs, obtained from culture after CMV antigen stimulation. The receptors stem from a human donor in good health (CMV status not recorded). Some clones in this sample may be carry-over from other donors' samples.

This clonotype was recorded a few times. The genes are TRBV10-2 and TRBJ2-7, with unresolved D. Germline V lookup: CDR1 WSHSY, CDR2 SAAADI. V lost 0 bases to trimming and J lost 2 bases, with 8 bases between them. The CDR3 is made up of 14 amino acids. CDR3 DNA: TGCGCCAGCAGTGAGTCGTCTGGAACCTACGAGCAGTACTTC. This gives the protein CASSESSGTYEQYF.

As for this clonotype: At one boundary the junction diverges from the germline segment, which might be a read error. V gene TRBV27 combines with J gene TRBJ2-3; 9 bases are a match to TRBD2. The CDR3 consists of 16 residues. Germline-derived CDR1 and CDR2 are MNHEY and SMNVEV (reference sequence). The CDR3 sequence is CTSSLKSGGTTDTQYF. CDR3 DNA sequence: TGTACCAGCAGTTTAAAAAGCGGGGGGACAACAGATACGCAGTATTTT.

The J gene is TRBJ1-2, the V gene TRBV7-4, with 8 bases identical to TRBD1. This CDR3 is 14 amino acids long. V shed 5 bases and J 2 bases; nucleotides not matched to a gene: 4. CDR1 is SGHVT, CDR2 SQSDAQ, per germline. This CDR3 reads CASSRGQANYGYTF. The CDR3 DNA follows: TGTGCCAGCAGCCGGGGACAGGCAAACTATGGCTACACCTTC.

The sample holds a few counts of this clonotype. V is TRBV5-1 and J is TRBJ1-1; D call uncertain. Trimming took 6 bases from V and 0 from J, leaving 18 bases between them. Germline V CDR1 and CDR2: SGHRS, YFSETQ. CDR3 length equals 16 residues. The CDR3 nucleotides read TGCGCCAGCAACCCGGACTTGTTTGGGTTGAACACTGAAGCTTTCTTT. It yields the protein CASNPDLFGLNTEAFF.

In its sample, this clonotype was seen many times. V gene TRBV6-5 combines with J gene TRBJ1-1; no definite D call. This CDR3 region has 18 residues. V lost 2 bases and J lost 2, with 21 bases in between. Germline CDR1 MNHEY, CDR2 SVGAGI. CDR3 in amino acids: CASSYVSGVLGPNTEAFF. The CDR3 region has the DNA TGTGCCAGCAGTTACGTGAGCGGGGTTTTGGGTCCTAACACTGAAGCTTTCTTT.

This clonotype has just a few counts. In DNA form, the CDR3 reads TGTGCCAGCAGTGAGGGACAGGGGCTAGCCAAAAACATTCAGTACTTC. It codes for CASSEGQGLAKNIQYF. The chain uses TRBV2 and TRBJ2-4, with TRBD1 matching 10 bases. Per the germline V gene, CDR1 is SNHLY and CDR2 is FYNNEI. This CDR3 is 16 amino acids long. J was trimmed by 0 bases and V by 3 bases; bases with no gene match: 2.

The J gene is TRBJ2-7, the V gene TRBV7-6; 11 positions agree with TRBD1. After removal of 6 bases from V and 1 base from J, the junction contained 5 bases not matched to a gene. Germline values: CDR1 SGHVS, CDR2 FNYEAQ. This CDR3 has 15 amino acids. The CDR3 DNA reads TGTGCCAGCAGAGACGGACAGGGGGCTTCCTACGAGCAGTACTTC. Its protein is CASRDGQGASYEQYF.

The V and J genes are TRBV7-6 and TRBJ2-1; D gene uncertain. Per the germline V gene, CDR1 is SGHVS and CDR2 is FNYEAQ. V was clipped by 3 bases and J by 4 bases, with 10 bases between them. This CDR3 has 14 residues. The CDR3 region is CASSFSRRYNEQFF. The CDR3 coding sequence is TGTGCCAGCAGCTTTTCCAGGCGTTACAATGAGCAGTTCTTC. Complete variable domain (other parts from reference TRBV7-6 and TRBJ2-1): GAGVSQSPRYKVTKRGQDVALRCDPISGHVSLYWYRQALGQGPEFLTYFNYEAQQDKSGLPNDRFSAERPEGSISTLTIQRTEQRDSAMYRCASSFSRRYNEQFFGPGTRLTVL.

This clonotype showed up just a few times. CDR3 DNA: TGTGCCAGCAGTCCAGTTGGCTACGAGCAGTACTTC. Translation: CASSPVGYEQYF. V is TRBV14 and J is TRBJ2-7; D is undetermined. This CDR3 region has 12 residues. With 6 bases removed from V and 3 bases from J, the gap between germline ends came to 9 bases. CDR1 SGHDN and CDR2 FVKESK come from the germline V gene.

The chain carries TRBV7-9 and TRBJ2-1, with D possibly being TRBD1 (6 bases). The V gene lost 5 bases and the J gene lost 4 bases, with 12 bases spanning the gap. This CDR3 has 14 residues. Germline V lookup: CDR1 SEHNR, CDR2 FQNEAQ (reference sequence). The CDR3 DNA sequence: TGTGCCAGCAGCCCTTGGACAGATTACAATGAGCAGTTCTTC. This gives the protein CASSPWTDYNEQFF.

In its sample, this clonotype was seen many times. The rearrangement joins TRBV12-3 or TRBV12-4 to TRBJ2-3, with no clear D. Trimming removed 4 bases at V and 5 bases at J, with 16 bases between. This CDR3 region has 15 residues. CDR3 loop: CASSSRLGSEDTQYF. The CDR3 DNA reads TGTGCCAGCAGTTCTCGGTTGGGGTCTGAAGATACGCAGTATTTT.

A few counts support this clonotype. The chain combines TRBV6-2 or TRBV6-3 with TRBJ1-2; 7 bases match TRBD1. Germline V gene data show CDR1 as MNHEY and CDR2 as SVGEGT. The CDR3 covers 13 residues. Unmatched junction bases numbered 6, after V lost 7 bases and J lost 4 bases. The CDR3 DNA is TGTGCCAGCACCATGGGACAGACCTATGGCTACACCTTC. It specifies CASTMGQTYGYTF.

The sample holds many counts of this clonotype. The chain has TRBV28 and TRBJ1-5; D is perhaps TRBD1 (6 bases). Trimming stripped 5 bases from V and 2 bases from J, with 13 bases between. Germline CDR1 and CDR2: MDHEN and SYDVKM. The CDR3 totals 15 residues. The CDR3 DNA follows: TGTGCCAGCAGTCTCACAGGGTTTCGCAATCAGCCCCAGCATTTT. It encodes CASSLTGFRNQPQHF. Drawing the rest from reference TRBV28 and TRBJ1-5, the complete variable domain is DVKVTQSSRYLVKRTGEKVFLECVQDMDHENMFWYRQDPGLGLRLIYFSYDVKMKEKGDIPEGYSVSREKKERFSLILESASTNQTSMYLCASSLTGFRNQPQHFGDGTRLSIL.